This T cell receptor beta chain was recorded in a study of blood T cell repertoires in COVID-19. Study as a whole: Donors in the United States, Italy and Spain gave samples during acute or convalescent COVID-19. T cells, B-cell-depleted T cells, or PBMCs provided the cDNA or gDNA that served as material.

The CDR3 covers 14 residues. V dropped 8 bases and J dropped 1; count of bases not matched to a gene: 8. In the authors' workflow: For nucleated cells, counts were estimated from reference gene primer amplification. Here immunoSEQ multiplex PCR was the method, and the copy in TCRdb shows in-frame clones only, minus some. D and trimming come from the DNA, and the V and J calls and clone size come from that table. The sample consists of 75,000 to 95,000 clones, around 86% of them appearing once. This TCR derives from a human donor in a cohort sampled during active COVID-19. The chain is built from TRBV5-3 and TRBJ2-5; 7 nucleotides agree with TRBD2. TRBV5-3 has ORF status, its function being uncertain. Sequencing was carried out using peripheral blood. As DNA, the CDR3 is TGTGCCAGCCACTTAAGCGGGACCCAAGAGACCCAGTACTTC. Amino acid sequence: CASHLSGTQETQYF.